The 24 T cell receptor beta chains listed next were all sequenced from one sample in a study of blood T cell repertoires in COVID-19. Data came from immunoSEQ multiplex PCR; TCRdb stores just in-frame clones and leaves some out. Here the sample spans about 85,000 clones, around nine tenths being singletons. The sequenced sample consisted of peripheral blood. The receptors come from a man between 60 and 75 years old with acute or convalescent COVID-19.

This chain connects TRBV5-8 to TRBJ2-1; TRBD1 agrees at 11 bases. J lost 0 bases, V lost 5 bases, and 7 bases had no gene match. This CDR3 has 17 residues. Germline V gene lookup returns CDR1 SGHTS and CDR2 YDEGEE. CDR3 region: CASSPPGTGGSYNEQFF. The CDR3 DNA follows: TGTGCCAGCAGTCCCCCCGGGACAGGGGGCTCCTACAATGAGCAGTTCTTC.

This chain connects TRBV10-3 to TRBJ2-7; 7 bases are a match to TRBD2. There are 14 residues in the CDR3. Germline V gene data show CDR1 as ENHRY and CDR2 as SYGVKD. V was clipped by 10 bases and J by 0 bases; unmatched bases: 9. The CDR3 spells CATRAGGSSYEQYF. CDR3 coding DNA: TGTGCCACTAGAGCCGGGGGGAGCTCCTACGAGCAGTACTTC.

This chain uses TRBV7-2 with TRBJ1-2; D remains ambiguous. Trimming removed 6 bases at V and 7 bases at J, with 21 bases between. CDR3 length: 15 amino acids. Per germline, CDR1 SGHTA and CDR2 FQGNSA. The CDR3 region is CASRGVATLKGGYTF. As DNA, the CDR3 is TGTGCCAGCAGGGGAGTGGCAACCCTCAAAGGTGGCTACACCTTC. The entire variable domain, with the rest obtained from reference TRBV7-2 and TRBJ1-2, is as follows: GAGVSQSPSNKVTEKGKDVELRCDPISGHTALYWYRQSLGQGLEFLIYFQGNSAPDKSGLPSDRFSAERTGGSVSTLTIQRTQQEDSAVYLCASRGVATLKGGYTFGSGTRLTVV.

This clone appeared a few times. The gene calls are TRBV14 and TRBJ2-5; 8 bases line up with TRBD2. V lost 0 bases to trimming and J lost 5 bases; unmatched junction nucleotides: 11. The CDR3 is made up of 17 amino acids. Germline V lookup: CDR1 SGHDN, CDR2 FVKESK. CDR3 loop: CASSQDTRGGSRETQYF. The CDR3 nucleotides read TGTGCCAGCAGCCAAGATACCCGGGGGGGCTCCCGGGAGACCCAGTACTTC.

In this sample, this clone turned up a few times. CDR3 region: CASRNRVLEETQYF. In nucleotides, the CDR3 is TGTGCCAGCAGGAACAGGGTGCTAGAAGAGACCCAGTACTTC. The V and J genes are TRBV11-2 and TRBJ2-5; D possibly corresponds to TRBD1 (6 bases). Germline V gene sequence: CDR1 SGHAT, CDR2 FQNNGV. With 6 bases removed from V and 3 bases from J, the gap between germline ends came to 14 bases. CDR3 length: 14 residues.

As concerns this clone: The sample carries other DNA sequences with the same CDR3. The CDR3 sequence is CASSETGGNQPQHF. The CDR3 DNA sequence: TGTGCCAGCAGCGAGACAGGGGGAAATCAGCCCCAGCATTTT. The rearrangement joins TRBV5-5 to TRBJ1-5; TRBD1 agrees at 9 bases. There are 14 residues in the CDR3. The germline gives CDR1 SGHKS, CDR2 YYEKEE (reference sequence). V dropped 4 bases and J dropped 4; count of bases not matched to a gene: 3.

V and J are TRBV6-2 or TRBV6-3 and TRBJ2-5; D is unresolved. This CDR3 has 15 amino acids. Germline assignment: CDR1 MNHEY and CDR2 SVGEGT. Trimming removed 0 bases from V and 0 bases from J, with 8 bases in between. The CDR3 sequence is CASSYSPSNQETQYF. The CDR3 nucleotides read TGTGCCAGCAGTTACTCGCCTAGTAACCAAGAGACCCAGTACTTC.

The V and J genes are TRBV4-1 and TRBJ1-1, with D possibly TRBD1 on 5 matching bases. Germline V lookup: CDR1 MGHRA, CDR2 YSYEKL. Trimming removed 0 bases at V and 6 bases at J, with 20 bases between. The CDR3 totals 17 residues. CDR3 sequence (DNA): TGCGCCAGCAGCCAAGACGCTATCGGGACGGCGGGGGCTGAAGCTTTCTTT. It specifies CASSQDAIGTAGAEAFF.

CDR3 in DNA: TGTGCCAGCAGCGCGGGGAGCAGGGCTCCGAACACTGAAGCTTTCTTT. Encoded protein: CASSAGSRAPNTEAFF. The V and J genes are TRBV5-5 and TRBJ1-1; possible D gene TRBD1, 5 bases. The V gene's germline CDR1 is SGHKS and CDR2 YYEKEE (reference sequence). This CDR3 is built from 16 residues. V lost 4 bases and J lost 1, with 17 bases in between.

The chain employs TRBV4-3 and TRBJ2-1; 7 nucleotides line up with TRBD2. CDR3 length equals 14 residues. The trim removed 5 bases at V and 9 bases at J, leaving 10 bases unmatched. CDR1 LGHNA and CDR2 YSLEER come from the germline V gene. The CDR3 region is CASSSGTTGGEQFF. DNA for the CDR3: TGCGCCAGCAGCTCCGGGACTACCGGGGGTGAGCAGTTCTTC.

The chain has TRBV7-9 and TRBJ1-1; D unresolved. The CDR3 has 14 residues. Germline V gene sequence: CDR1 SEHNR, CDR2 FQNEAQ (reference sequence). The V end lost 4 bases, the J end lost 1 base, and 10 bases lay between the germline ends. As DNA, the CDR3 is TGTGCCAGCAGCTCAATCACGGGGAACACTGAAGCTTTCTTT. Translation: CASSSITGNTEAFF. The variable domain in full, with the rest retrieved from reference TRBV7-9 and TRBJ1-1, is DTGVSQNPRHKITKRGQNVTFRCDPISEHNRLYWYRQTLGQGPEFLTYFQNEAQLEKSRLLSDRFSAERPKGSFSTLEIQRTEQGDSAMYLCASSSITGNTEAFFGQGTRLTVV.

The chain joins TRBV28 to TRBJ2-7, with 9 bases identical to TRBD2. Trimming removed 6 bases from V and 1 base from J; junction bases left unmatched: 1. CDR1 and CDR2 from the germline V gene are MDHEN and SYDVKM. The CDR3 sequence is 13 residues long. The CDR3 here is CASRTSGSYEQYF. In nucleotides, the CDR3 is TGTGCCAGCAGGACTAGCGGATCCTACGAGCAGTACTTC.

V usage is TRBV19 and J usage is TRBJ2-7; 10 bases are a match to TRBD1. V lost 3 bases, J lost 1 base, and 3 bases stayed unmatched. Germline V gene data show CDR1 as LNHDA and CDR2 as SQIVND (reference sequence). The CDR3 sequence is 15 residues long. The CDR3 here is CASSMGTGVSYEQYF. The DNA of the CDR3 is TGTGCCAGTAGTATGGGGACAGGGGTTTCCTACGAGCAGTACTTC.

This chain joins TRBV15 and TRBJ2-5; TRBD2 agrees at 7 bases. The CDR3 has 15 amino acids. V was pared by 3 bases and J by 1 base, with 5 bases of the junction left unmatched. CDR1 is LNHNV and CDR2 is YYDKDF in the germline V gene (reference sequence). The CDR3 loop is CATSRSAGVQETQYF. The CDR3 region has the DNA TGTGCCACCAGCAGGTCGGCGGGGGTCCAAGAGACCCAGTACTTC. Full variable domain (outside the CDR3, taken from reference TRBV15 and TRBJ2-5): DAMVIQNPRYQVTQFGKPVTLSCSQTLNHNVMYWYQQKSSQAPKLLFHYYDKDFNNEADTPDNFQSRRPNTSFCFLDIRSPGLGDTAMYLCATSRSAGVQETQYFGPGTRLLVL.

This chain links TRBV25-1 with TRBJ1-1, with 7 nucleotides matching TRBD1. The CDR3 is 13 amino acids. V lost 7 bases and J lost 4; bases outside the gene matches: 6. Germline V gene data show CDR1 as MGHDK and CDR2 as SYGVNS. The CDR3 region has the DNA TGTGCCAGCATAAGGGACAGTGGCACTGAAGCTTTCTTT. Protein: CASIRDSGTEAFF.

This clone has a single count. The V and J genes are TRBV10-3 and TRBJ1-5; 7 bases line up with TRBD1. Germline CDR1 and CDR2: ENHRY and SYGVKD. The trim removed 4 bases at V and 1 base at J, leaving 1 base unmatched. The length of the CDR3 is 14 residues. CDR3 amino acids: CAISVQGSNQPQHF. The CDR3 DNA reads as TGTGCCATCAGTGTACAGGGGAGCAATCAGCCCCAGCATTTT.

The chain recombines TRBV13 with TRBJ1-2; 9 bases are shared with TRBD1. Germline trimming cut 1 base from V and 7 bases from J; bases unmatched to any gene: 13. The CDR3 has 17 amino acids. Germline values: CDR1 PRHDT, CDR2 FYEKMQ (reference sequence). The CDR3 nucleotides read TGTGCCAGCAGCTTAGAACATCGGCGGACAGGGGCGGTTGGCTACACCTTC. It translates to CASSLEHRRTGAVGYTF.

The chain joins TRBV5-6 to TRBJ1-4; D possibly corresponds to TRBD1 (5 bases). Germline CDR1 SGHDT, CDR2 YYEEEE. The V and J ends lost 3 bases and 4 bases respectively, with 16 bases between them. The CDR3 loop spans 16 amino acids. CDR3 bases: TGTGCCAGCAGCTCTCTCACAGGAGATGGTAATGAAAAACTGTTTTTT. Its protein is CASSSLTGDGNEKLFF.

V usage is TRBV6-2 or TRBV6-3 and J usage is TRBJ2-2, with D perhaps TRBD2 (5 bases). The CDR3 loop spans 16 amino acids. Trimming took 2 bases from V and 5 from J, leaving 15 bases between them. In germline, CDR1 is MNHEY, CDR2 SVGEGT. The CDR3 DNA reads as TGTGCCAGCAGTTACGGCAGCCTAAGGACTACCGGGGAGCTGTTTTTT. Its translation: CASSYGSLRTTGELFF.

The gene calls are TRBV18 and TRBJ2-6, with D hard to call. The V end was cut by 1 base, the J end by 3 bases, with 7 bases between. The CDR3 is 15 residues long. CDR1 and CDR2 (germline): KGHSH, LQKENI. The CDR3 bases are TGTGCCAGCTCACCACAGGAGAGTGGGGCCAACGTCCTGACTTTC. This translates into CASSPQESGANVLTF. The full variable domain, its missing parts supplied by reference TRBV18 and TRBJ2-6, is NAGVMQNPRHLVRRRGQEARLRCSPMKGHSHVYWYRQLPEEGLKFMVYLQKENIIDESGMPKERFSAEFPKEGPSILRIQQVVRGDSAAYFCASSPQESGANVLTFGAGSRLTVL.

This clone has just one count. The rearrangement joins TRBV3-1 (or the pseudogene TRBV3-2) to TRBJ1-1, with D perhaps TRBD1 (5 bases). The CDR3 loop spans 13 amino acids. Germline assignment: CDR1 LGHDT and CDR2 YNNKEL (reference sequence). Trimming stripped 3 bases from V and 1 base from J, with 6 bases between. CDR3 amino acids: CASSHQGNTEAFF. CDR3 coding DNA: TGTGCCAGCAGCCACCAGGGGAACACTGAAGCTTTCTTT.

A single count supports this clone. The chain combines TRBV5-1 with TRBJ1-2; D is uncertain. The V end lost 2 bases, the J end lost 6 bases, and 17 bases lay between the germline ends. Germline loops: CDR1 SGHRS, CDR2 YFSETQ. This CDR3 has 15 amino acids. The CDR3 reads CASSLMRPLLHGYTF. CDR3 nucleotides: TGCGCCAGCAGCTTAATGAGGCCTCTCCTGCATGGCTACACCTTC.

The V gene is TRBV18, the J gene TRBJ1-5; weak D call: TRBD1 (6 bases). Germline loops: CDR1 KGHSH, CDR2 LQKENI. The CDR3 covers 16 residues. Between the trimmed V and J ends, which lost 5 bases and 1 base, there was a span of 15 bases. CDR3 nucleotides: TGTGCCAGCTCATCCCCGGGACAAGGAAGCAATCAGCCCCAGCATTTT. Translating gives CASSSPGQGSNQPQHF.

The chain uses TRBV4-2 and TRBJ1-2, with a weak D call TRBD1 (5 bases). The V end was cut by 4 bases, the J end by 0 bases, with 15 bases between. Germline assignment: CDR1 LGHNA and CDR2 YNFKEQ. The CDR3 runs to 16 residues. The CDR3 reads CASSRDPDSPNYGYTF. In DNA form, the CDR3 reads TGTGCCAGCAGCCGAGATCCCGACAGCCCTAACTATGGCTACACCTTC.